Presented here are 32 T cell receptor beta chains from one specimen sequenced in a study of OX40 agonist ivuxolimab in advanced cancers. Clones were sequenced by immunoSEQ multiplex PCR, and TCRdb holds only the in-frame ones, with some missing. The sample comprises roughly 50,000 clones, 80% to 95% of which are singletons, and 6.5% to 7.5% rests with the top ten. The sequencing used CD4+ or CD8+ T cells sorted from blood, collected in a trial of the OX40 agonist ivuxolimab. These receptors were collected from an adult with an advanced solid tumor such as melanoma, head and neck, liver or kidney cancer.

The chain uses TRBV19 and TRBJ1-4; 7 bases line up with TRBD1. This CDR3 is 14 amino acids long. Germline lookup yields CDR1 LNHDA and CDR2 SQIVND (reference sequence). V lost 6 bases and J lost 5; bases outside the gene matches: 6. The CDR3 sequence is CASSRRGQNEKLFF. The CDR3 region has the DNA TGTGCCAGTAGCCGGAGGGGACAGAATGAAAAACTGTTTTTT.

This clone has just a few counts. The chain recombines TRBV6-4 with TRBJ2-3; TRBD1 is a possible D gene (7 bases). Germline V gene sequence: CDR1 MRHNA, CDR2 SNTAGT. Trimming cost V 5 bases and J 3 bases, with 12 bases left between them. The CDR3 extends over 14 amino acids. CDR3 coding DNA: TGTGCCAGCAGTCCAGCAGGGGGGACAGATACGCAGTATTTT. Its translation: CASSPAGGTDTQYF.

In this sample, this clone turned up a few times. The chain recombines TRBV6-5 with TRBJ1-5; 8 nucleotides align to TRBD1. The CDR3 runs to 14 residues. CDR1 and CDR2 from the germline V gene are MNHEY and SVGAGI. V lost 6 bases and J lost 4; bases outside the gene matches: 5. This CDR3 is CASSSGQANQPQHF. The CDR3 DNA is TGTGCCAGCAGCTCGGGACAGGCGAATCAGCCCCAGCATTTT.

This clone showed up just a few times. The chain has TRBV4-1 and TRBJ2-7; 8 positions match TRBD1. V lost 3 bases and J lost 2; bases outside the gene matches: 6. Germline lookup yields CDR1 MGHRA and CDR2 YSYEKL. The CDR3 loop spans 15 amino acids. This chain's CDR3 is CASSQGPTGAYEQYV. The CDR3, as DNA: TGCGCCAGCAGCCAGGGTCCGACAGGGGCCTACGAGCAGTACGTC.

This clone was recorded only once. The CDR3 loop is CASSVALRGVTGELFF. As DNA, the CDR3 is TGTGCCAGCAGCGTAGCCCTAAGGGGGGTCACCGGGGAGCTGTTTTTT. The rearrangement links TRBV9 to TRBJ2-2, with D tentatively TRBD1 or TRBD2 (6 bases each). Trimming cost V 0 bases and J 4 bases, with 13 bases left between them. The CDR3 has 16 residues. Looked up from germline, CDR1 is SGDLS and CDR2 is YYNGEE.

The chain uses TRBV6-1 and TRBJ2-6; the D is unclear. Germline CDR1 is MNHNS and CDR2 is SASEGT. V dropped 2 bases and J dropped 1 base, with 6 bases sitting between them. The CDR3 runs 15 residues. CDR3 sequence reads: CASSELQSGANVLTF. The CDR3 DNA reads as TGTGCCAGCAGTGAACTACAATCTGGGGCCAACGTCCTGACTTTC.

The chain uses TRBV2 and TRBJ1-6; D gene ambiguous. The CDR3 contains 15 residues. CDR1 is SNHLY, CDR2 FYNNEI, per germline. The V and J ends lost 0 bases and 8 bases respectively, with 11 bases between them. CDR3 coding DNA: TGTGCCAGCAGTGAAGCCCATCAGGAGGATTCACCCCTCCACTTT. It encodes CASSEAHQEDSPLHF.

The chain employs TRBV6-5 and TRBJ2-5; no reliable D call. The germline CDR1 and CDR2 sequences are MNHEY and SVGAGI. The CDR3 covers 13 residues. The germline V and J ends were trimmed by 6 bases and 1 base, with 9 bases remaining between them. The CDR3 region is CASSPLAQETQYF. CDR3 DNA sequence: TGTGCCAGCAGCCCCCTGGCCCAAGAGACCCAGTACTTC.

The chain combines TRBV11-2 with TRBJ2-2; maybe TRBD1 (5 bases). V lost 0 bases, J lost 5 bases, and 10 bases lay in between. The CDR3 has 15 amino acids. Germline V CDR1 and CDR2: SGHAT, FQNNGV. This CDR3 is CASSLDSQATGELFF. The CDR3 DNA follows: TGTGCCAGCAGCTTAGATTCACAGGCTACCGGGGAGCTGTTTTTT.

The J gene is TRBJ2-3, the V gene TRBV6-4, with 8 bases identical to TRBD2. The V segment lost 2 bases and the J segment 7 bases; nucleotides outside the gene matches: 8. Germline CDR1 MRHNA, CDR2 SNTAGT. The CDR3 sequence is 15 residues long. CDR3 loop: CASSDQGLEGHTQYF. The DNA of the CDR3 is TGTGCCAGCAGTGACCAGGGACTAGAAGGTCATACGCAGTATTTT.

The chain uses TRBV27 and TRBJ2-7; a weak D match, TRBD1 (5 bases). V was pared by 6 bases and J by 4 bases, with 13 bases between. Germline V gene lookup returns CDR1 MNHEY and CDR2 SMNVEV (reference sequence). The CDR3 runs 13 residues. CDR3 coding DNA: TGTGCCAGCAGGGGTACAGACAGTTACGAGCAGTACGTC. This gives the protein CASRGTDSYEQYV.

The J gene is TRBJ1-1, the V gene TRBV4-1; TRBD1 matches 8 bases. CDR1 and CDR2 (germline): MGHRA, YSYEKL. The CDR3 spans 14 residues. V dropped 3 bases and J dropped 4; count of bases not matched to a gene: 4. Written as DNA, the CDR3 is TGCGCCAGCAGCCATCCACAGGGGGTCACTGAAGCTTTCTTT. The encoded protein is CASSHPQGVTEAFF.

This clone has a handful of counts. The gene calls are TRBV6-5 and TRBJ2-3; either TRBD1 or TRBD2 may fit D (5 bases each). The CDR3 length is 14 residues. Trimming stripped 5 bases from V and 5 bases from J, with 14 bases between. CDR1 and CDR2 from the germline V gene are MNHEY and SVGAGI. CDR3 protein: CASSRDGAVDTQYF. The DNA of the CDR3 is TGTGCCAGCAGTAGGGACGGCGCGGTAGATACGCAGTATTTT.

V is TRBV4-2 and J is TRBJ2-1; either TRBD1 or TRBD2 may fit D (6 bases each). The CDR3 has 18 amino acids. V lost 0 bases to trimming and J lost 0 bases, with 15 bases between them. Germline V gene data show CDR1 as LGHNA and CDR2 as YNFKEQ. CDR3 region: CASSQDLGGPSSYNEQFF. The CDR3 nucleotides are TGTGCCAGCAGCCAAGATCTGGGGGGCCCTAGCTCCTACAATGAGCAGTTCTTC.

This clone was recorded once. The V call is TRBV4-1, the J call TRBJ2-7; 8 nucleotides align to TRBD1. The CDR3 has 14 amino acids. Trimming removed 1 base from V and 7 bases from J; junction bases left unmatched: 6. CDR1 is MGHRA, CDR2 YSYEKL, per germline. The CDR3: CASSQALTGVEQYF. The DNA for the CDR3 is TGCGCCAGCAGCCAAGCTCTGACAGGGGTAGAGCAGTACTTC.

The chain has TRBV6-5 and TRBJ2-1; 9 bases map to TRBD1. CDR3 length: 15 residues. Germline loops: CDR1 MNHEY, CDR2 SVGAGI. The trim removed 7 bases at V and 6 bases at J, leaving 10 bases unmatched. The CDR3 bases are TGTGCCAGCACCTTGACCAAGACAGGGGGCAATGAGCAGTTCTTC. Translating gives CASTLTKTGGNEQFF.

V and J are TRBV13 and TRBJ1-1; D remains ambiguous. The CDR3 has 13 amino acids. Germline lookup yields CDR1 PRHDT and CDR2 FYEKMQ (reference sequence). V was pared by 0 bases and J by 5 bases, with 7 bases between. The CDR3 DNA is TGTGCCAGCAGCTTAGGACGGTTTACTGAAGCTTTCTTT. Its translation: CASSLGRFTEAFF.

This clone has a single count. The CDR3 does not close with the conserved phenylalanine or tryptophan, likely indicating a read error. This chain joins TRBV5-6 and TRBJ2-7; 8 bases align to TRBD1. With 3 bases clipped from V and 4 bases from J, the junction kept 0 bases outside the gene matches. This CDR3 has 12 residues. Germline CDR1 SGHDT, CDR2 YYEEEE. For the CDR3, the DNA is TGTGCCAGCAGCTGGACAGGGTACGAGCAGTACGCC. It translates to CASSWTGYEQYA.

The rearrangement links TRBV5-1 to TRBJ2-5; 9 nucleotides match TRBD1. Germline V gene lookup returns CDR1 SGHRS and CDR2 YFSETQ. The CDR3 has 15 amino acids. Trimming took 0 bases from V and 4 from J; bases not matched to a gene: 4. The CDR3 protein is CASSLDGQGLETQYF. CDR3 nucleotide sequence: TGCGCCAGCAGCTTGGATGGACAGGGGCTAGAGACCCAGTACTTC.

This chain links TRBV28 with TRBJ2-3, with 12 bases aligning to TRBD2. The trim removed 5 bases at V and 6 bases at J, leaving 6 bases unmatched. From germline, CDR1 is MDHEN and CDR2 SYDVKM. This CDR3 spans 15 amino acids. Written as DNA, the CDR3 is TGTGCCAGCAGTACGACTAGCGGGGGCTATGATACGCAGTATTTT. It specifies CASSTTSGGYDTQYF.

The CDR3 DNA sequence: TGCGCCAGCAGCCCCGGACATCTTACCTCTGGGGCCAACGTCCTGACTTTC. Translating it yields CASSPGHLTSGANVLTF. The chain carries TRBV4-1 and TRBJ2-6, with D possibly TRBD1 on 5 matching bases. With 4 bases removed from V and 0 bases from J, the gap between germline ends came to 13 bases. Germline loops: CDR1 MGHRA, CDR2 YSYEKL. This CDR3 is 17 amino acids long.

The rearrangement links TRBV29-1 to TRBJ1-2; no clear D gene. The CDR3 contains 14 residues. Per the germline V gene, CDR1 is SQVTM and CDR2 is ANQGSEA. V was cut by 0 bases and J by 4 bases, with 12 bases left in between. The CDR3 is CSVEETRTGYGYTF. The CDR3 DNA sequence: TGCAGCGTTGAAGAAACCAGAACCGGCTATGGCTACACCTTC.

This chain links TRBV28 with TRBJ1-2; D unclear. The CDR3 covers 13 residues. The ends were cut back, 2 bases at V and 7 bases at J, with 11 bases in the middle. CDR1 is MDHEN, CDR2 SYDVKM, per germline. As DNA, the CDR3 is TGTGCCAGCAGTTTAAACCGGTTGGGTGGCTACACCTTC. This codes for CASSLNRLGGYTF.

In this sample, this clone turned up a few times. The chain links TRBV7-8 to TRBJ2-5, with no clear D. CDR1 and CDR2 from the germline V gene are SGHVS and FQNEAQ. V was cut by 2 bases and J by 1 base, with 20 bases left in between. The CDR3 totals 18 residues. The CDR3 reads CASSLYGTGRIIQETQYF. In nucleotides, the CDR3 is TGTGCCAGCAGCTTATATGGTACGGGCAGAATAATCCAAGAGACCCAGTACTTC.

The chain uses TRBV19 and TRBJ1-6; 7 nucleotides match TRBD1. The trim removed 7 bases at V and 4 bases at J, leaving 7 bases unmatched. In germline, CDR1 is LNHDA, CDR2 SQIVND (reference sequence). The CDR3 loop spans 15 amino acids. This CDR3 is CASKWDREYNSPLHF. CDR3 bases: TGTGCCAGTAAGTGGGACAGAGAATATAATTCACCCCTCCACTTT. Using reference TRBV19 and TRBJ1-6 for the parts outside the CDR3, the full variable domain is DGGITQSPKYLFRKEGQNVTLSCEQNLNHDAMYWYRQDPGQGLRLIYYSQIVNDFQKGDIAEGYSVSREKKESFPLTVTSAQKNPTAFYLCASKWDREYNSPLHFGNGTRLTVT.

A single count supports this clone. V gene TRBV28 combines with J gene TRBJ2-3, with TRBD1 as a possible D gene (6 bases). Germline V gives CDR1 MDHEN, CDR2 SYDVKM. This CDR3 is 14 amino acids long. V was cut by 6 bases and J by 2 bases, with 12 bases left in between. The CDR3 DNA is TGTGCCAGCAGCCTCGGGGACACCACAGATACGCAGTATTTT. Translation gives CASSLGDTTDTQYF.

The chain couples TRBV5-4 to TRBJ1-2; 9 bases are a match to TRBD1. Unmatched junction bases numbered 5, after V lost 4 bases and J lost 4 bases. The CDR3 length is 14 residues. From germline, CDR1 is SGHNT and CDR2 YYREEE (reference sequence). The CDR3 DNA is TGTGCCAGCAGCCTCGGACAGGGGATCTATGGCTACACCTTC. Translation: CASSLGQGIYGYTF.

This chain connects TRBV5-1 to TRBJ1-1; D ambiguous. V lost 5 bases to trimming and J lost 6 bases, with 14 bases between them. The CDR3 loop spans 13 amino acids. Germline CDR1 SGHRS, CDR2 YFSETQ. As DNA, the CDR3 is TGCGCCAGCAGACCAGTCTCGGGGTCTGAAGCTTTCTTT. Amino acid sequence: CASRPVSGSEAFF.

This clone appeared a single time. The chain uses TRBV11-3 and TRBJ2-1; D remains unclear. Trimming removed 1 base from V and 1 base from J, with 5 bases in between. Germline CDR1 and CDR2: SGHNT and YENEEA. The CDR3 consists of 14 residues. CDR3 nucleotide sequence: TGTGCCAGCAGCTTAGTGGGGTCCTACAATGAGCAGTTCTTC. It is translated as CASSLVGSYNEQFF.

This clone has a handful of counts. This chain uses TRBV28 with TRBJ1-1, with D unclear. The CDR3 extends over 13 amino acids. Germline V gene sequence: CDR1 MDHEN, CDR2 SYDVKM. V lost 6 bases, J lost 1 base, and 9 bases lay in between. Here the CDR3 reads CASSGRRNTEAFF. CDR3 coding DNA: TGTGCCAGCAGCGGCAGGAGGAACACTGAAGCTTTCTTT.

A note on this clone: Additional DNA sequences in this sample encode the identical CDR3. The J gene is TRBJ2-2, the V gene TRBV4-3, with D uncertain. V was pared by 0 bases and J by 5 bases, with 7 bases between. The CDR3 loop spans 14 amino acids. CDR1 is LGHNA and CDR2 is YSLEER in the germline V gene. The CDR3 region has the DNA TGCGCCAGCAGCCAAGAAGCAGCAACCGGGGAGCTGTTTTTT. This encodes CASSQEAATGELFF.

This sequence joins TRBV28 and TRBJ2-3, with TRBD2 identical over 10 bases. CDR1 and CDR2 (germline): MDHEN, SYDVKM. The CDR3 is 16 residues long. V gave up 5 bases and J gave up 6 bases; unmatched junction bases: 11. The CDR3 region has the DNA TGTGCCAGCAGTCTCGGACTAGCGGCGACTCGGGATACGCAGTATTTT. This gives the protein CASSLGLAATRDTQYF. The variable domain in full, completed from reference TRBV28 and TRBJ2-3, reads DVKVTQSSRYLVKRTGEKVFLECVQDMDHENMFWYRQDPGLGLRLIYFSYDVKMKEKGDIPEGYSVSREKKERFSLILESASTNQTSMYLCASSLGLAATRDTQYFGPGTRLTVL.